The 13 T cell receptor beta chains in this list originate from one sample, sequenced in a study of cytomegalovirus exposure and HLA in healthy donors. PCR involved 60 Vbeta and 13 Jbeta primers. The protocol was immunoSEQ multiplex PCR, while the TCRdb copy is restricted to in-frame clones and leaves out a portion. Counted here are around 130,000 clones, about 73% occurring once; the ten biggest clones make up about 3%. The source material was PBMCs. Receptors were obtained from a human donor in good health.

The rearrangement links TRBV29-1 to TRBJ2-7; 7 nucleotides agree with TRBD2. The germline V gene encodes CDR1 SQVTM and CDR2 ANQGSEA. The CDR3 spans 18 residues. After removal of 0 bases from V and 3 bases from J, the junction contained 17 bases not matched to a gene. The DNA of the CDR3 is TGCAGCGTTGAAGATAATTCCGGCGGGACTAACCTCTTCTACGAGCAGTACTTC. Protein sequence: CSVEDNSGGTNLFYEQYF.

This rearrangement joins TRBV30 to TRBJ2-7; D not resolved. The CDR3 is made up of 14 amino acids. Trimming took 3 bases from V and 6 from J, leaving 18 bases between them. Germline V lookup: CDR1 GTSNPN, CDR2 SVGIG (reference sequence). CDR3 region: CAWRPPYQTGEQYF. The CDR3 DNA follows: TGTGCCTGGAGGCCCCCTTACCAGACTGGCGAGCAGTACTTC.

The CDR3 DNA follows: TGTGCCAGCAGTTTGGGACAGATAATTTCCTACGAGCAGTACTTC. It translates to CASSLGQIISYEQYF. The V and J genes are TRBV28 and TRBJ2-7, with 7 bases aligning to TRBD1. The CDR3 has 15 residues. Per germline, CDR1 MDHEN and CDR2 SYDVKM. V trimming: 3 bases; J trimming: 1 base; junction bases outside the gene matches: 6.

V usage is TRBV30 and J usage is TRBJ1-5; maybe TRBD1 (6 bases). This CDR3 contains 16 residues. The germline gives CDR1 GTSNPN, CDR2 SVGIG (reference sequence). V lost 0 bases to trimming and J lost 0 bases, with 12 bases between them. The CDR3, as DNA: TGTGCCTGGAGTGTGATAGGGGGTCATAGCAATCAGCCCCAGCATTTT. Translated: CAWSVIGGHSNQPQHF.

The chain recombines TRBV21-1 with TRBJ2-7; TRBD2, the table's D call, was not compared with the DNA. TRBV21-1 is flagged as a pseudogene. The CDR3 is made up of 16 amino acids. CDR3 in amino acids: CASSPPVLAGGDEQYF. CDR3 nucleotide sequence: TGTGCCAGCAGCCCCCCGGTGCTAGCGGGAGGAGACGAGCAGTACTTC.

This rearrangement joins TRBV18 to TRBJ1-5, with D possibly TRBD1 on 6 matching bases. The CDR3 length is 16 residues. CDR1 is KGHSH and CDR2 is LQKENI in the germline V gene. Trimming left V 4 bases short and J 7 bases short, with 20 bases between. The chain's CDR3 is CASSRGTGKGRQPQHF. CDR3 nucleotide sequence: TGTGCCAGCTCACGCGGAACAGGGAAGGGTCGACAGCCCCAGCATTTT.

The rearrangement uses TRBV19 and TRBJ1-1; TRBD1 aligns across 10 bases. Looked up from germline, CDR1 is LNHDA and CDR2 is SQIVND (reference sequence). There are 16 residues in the CDR3. V shed 7 bases, J shed 3 bases, and the junction held 11 bases outside the gene matches. In nucleotides, the CDR3 is TGTGCCAGTACGGAATCGACAGGGGGCGCGGACACTGAAGCTTTCTTT. Protein sequence: CASTESTGGADTEAFF.

V and J are TRBV7-9 and TRBJ2-7; TRBD1 matches 9 bases. Germline values: CDR1 SEHNR, CDR2 FQNEAQ (reference sequence). The CDR3 runs 14 residues. CDR3: CSGSPGQGWNEQYF. As DNA, the CDR3 is TGTTCCGGATCCCCGGGACAGGGATGGAACGAGCAGTACTTC.

The chain links TRBV11-2 to TRBJ2-7, with 9 bases that match TRBD1. Trimming at V came to 4 bases and at J to 7 bases, leaving 8 bases not matched to a gene. The V gene's germline CDR1 is SGHAT and CDR2 FQNNGV. The CDR3 loop spans 14 amino acids. The CDR3 here is CASSSGTGSWEQYF. The CDR3 DNA follows: TGTGCCAGCAGCTCCGGGACAGGGTCGTGGGAGCAGTACTTC. The full variable domain, with the rest looked up from reference TRBV11-2 and TRBJ2-7, is EAGVAQSPRYKIIEKRQSVAFWCNPISGHATLYWYQQILGQGPKLLIQFQNNGVVDDSQLPKDRFSAERLKGVDSTLKIQPAKLEDSAVYLCASSSGTGSWEQYFGPGTRLTVT.

In this sample, this clone turned up a few times. This chain joins TRBV25-1 and TRBJ1-1; no reliable D call. Germline V gene sequence: CDR1 MGHDK, CDR2 SYGVNS. This CDR3 has 11 amino acids. The V gene lost 4 bases and the J gene lost 4 bases, with 4 bases spanning the gap. The CDR3 reads CASSVLTEAFF. CDR3 DNA sequence: TGTGCCAGCAGTGTACTCACTGAAGCTTTCTTT.

This chain uses TRBV5-1 with TRBJ2-3; 11 bases fit TRBD2. There are 16 residues in the CDR3. V was pared by 0 bases and J by 6 bases, with 6 bases of the junction left unmatched. Germline CDR1 and CDR2: SGHRS and YFSETQ. CDR3 in amino acids: CASSLASGRSSDTQYF. CDR3 DNA sequence: TGCGCCAGCAGCTTGGCTAGCGGGAGGAGTTCCGATACGCAGTATTTT. Based on the CDR3 plus reference TRBV5-1 and TRBJ2-3, the full variable domain is KAGVTQTPRYLIKTRGQQVTLSCSPISGHRSVSWYQQTPGQGLQFLFEYFSETQRNKGNFPGRFSGRQFSNSRSEMNVSTLELGDSALYLCASSLASGRSSDTQYFGPGTRLTVL.

The chain recombines TRBV7-2 with TRBJ1-1, with TRBD1 matching 8 bases. CDR3 length: 16 residues. The ends lost 2 bases at V and 7 bases at J; junction bases unmatched: 12. CDR1 and CDR2 from the germline V gene are SGHTA and FQGNSA. The CDR3: CASSLRGGRGPFEAFF. The DNA of the CDR3 is TGTGCCAGCAGCTTAAGGGGTGGCAGGGGGCCTTTTGAAGCTTTCTTT. Supplemented by reference TRBV7-2 and TRBJ1-1, the full variable domain reads GAGVSQSPSNKVTEKGKDVELRCDPISGHTALYWYRQSLGQGLEFLIYFQGNSAPDKSGLPSDRFSAERTGGSVSTLTIQRTQQEDSAVYLCASSLRGGRGPFEAFFGQGTRLTVV.

The chain joins TRBV11-2 to TRBJ2-5; 9 bases agree with TRBD2. The DNA end is a closer match to TRBJ2-7, so the J assignment may be wrong. CDR1 SGHAT and CDR2 FQNNGV come from the germline V gene. The CDR3 consists of 16 residues. This CDR3 reads CASSLALAGRSYEQYF. The DNA for the CDR3 is TGTGCCAGCAGCTTAGCGCTAGCGGGAAGGTCCTACGAGCAGTACTTC.